This section outlines one T cell receptor beta chain sequence together with its context. Its specificity is not known. The data were taken from a study of Ad26.COV2.S vaccination and SARS-CoV-2 variants. This CDR3 is 14 amino acids long. Germline CDR1 SEHNR, CDR2 FQNEAQ (reference sequence). V lost 5 bases, J lost 1 base, and 3 bases stayed unmatched. TCRdb keeps only in-frame clones here, not all; method: immunoSEQ multiplex PCR. The sample yields roughly 100,000 clones, over 60% seen once. Study-level points and caveats: People given the vaccine had a wider spike-specific TCR breadth than placebo recipients did. Once vaccination had occurred, spike-specific CD8+ and CD4+ T cell responses reportedly showed substantial breadth.

This chain joins TRBV7-9 and TRBJ2-3; 7 bases align to TRBD2. This clonotype was sampled from a human donor who had recovered from COVID-19. The sequenced sample was peripheral blood, obtained after recovery from COVID-19. CDR3: CASSASGGTDTQYF. In DNA form, the CDR3 reads TGTGCCAGCAGCGCAAGCGGGGGCACAGATACGCAGTATTTT.